One sample yielded the 24 T cell receptor beta chains listed below, sequenced in a study of graft-versus-host responses after intestinal transplantation. Which antigens these TCRs recognize remains unknown. Only in-frame clones appear in the TCRdb table, and some are missing; sequencing was by immunoSEQ multiplex PCR. Found here are some 150,000 clones, 80% to 95% of them singletons; the top ten hold about 0.2%. Sequencing used unstimulated CD4+ T cells sorted from spleen or lymph node cells, obtained before intestinal transplant. These receptors all come from a human donor who received an intestinal transplant.

The chain is built from TRBV4-3 and TRBJ2-1; 12 bases match TRBD2. CDR3 length equals 16 residues. Trimming removed 3 bases from V and 4 bases from J; junction bases left unmatched: 4. Germline V gene lookup returns CDR1 LGHNA and CDR2 YSLEER. The CDR3 DNA reads as TGCGCCAGCAGCCAGCTAACTAGCGGGAGGTACAATGAGCAGTTCTTC. Protein: CASSQLTSGRYNEQFF.

This sequence joins TRBV9 and TRBJ2-6; D remains ambiguous. This CDR3 region has 16 residues. Germline CDR1 and CDR2: SGDLS and YYNGEE. V lost 0 bases and J lost 2, with 9 bases in between. CDR3 in DNA: TGTGCCAGCAGCGTAGTGGCACACCCTGGGGCCAACGTCCTGACTTTC. Residues: CASSVVAHPGANVLTF.

There are a few counts of this clone. This sequence joins TRBV6-5 and TRBJ2-3; D unclear. This CDR3 is 14 amino acids long. Germline V CDR1 and CDR2: MNHEY, SVGAGI. Trimming stripped 6 bases from V and 4 bases from J, with 14 bases between. Written as DNA, the CDR3 is TGTGCCAGCAGCCGCCGGGTGCCCCCAGATACGCAGTATTTT. It specifies CASSRRVPPDTQYF.

The chain couples TRBV19 to TRBJ2-7, with D possibly being TRBD1 (6 bases). The CDR3 extends over 14 amino acids. Trimming took off 1 base at V and 2 bases at J, with 9 bases between the two ends. The germline CDR1 and CDR2 sequences are LNHDA and SQIVND (reference sequence). This chain's CDR3 is CASSIGGQPYEQYF. CDR3 nucleotides: TGTGCCAGTAGTATAGGTGGACAGCCCTACGAGCAGTACTTC.

In DNA form, the CDR3 reads TGTGCCAGCTCAATCCGGGACAGACGCAACTATGGCTACACCTTC. Translating it yields CASSIRDRRNYGYTF. J is TRBJ1-2 and V is TRBV28, with 7 bases lining up with TRBD1. This CDR3 is 15 amino acids long. The V segment lost 8 bases and the J segment 2 bases; nucleotides outside the gene matches: 11. Germline loops: CDR1 MDHEN, CDR2 SYDVKM.

The chain is built from TRBV5-6 and TRBJ2-5; D is perhaps TRBD1 (6 bases). CDR1 is SGHDT, CDR2 YYEEEE, per germline. V was pared by 5 bases and J by 2 bases, with 16 bases between. The CDR3 extends over 15 amino acids. The CDR3 here is CASSSYRDIQETQYF. In nucleotides, the CDR3 is TGTGCCAGCAGTTCATACCGGGACATTCAAGAGACCCAGTACTTC. Drawing the rest from reference TRBV5-6 and TRBJ2-5, the complete variable domain is DAGVTQSPTHLIKTRGQQVTLRCSPKSGHDTVSWYQQALGQGPQFIFQYYEEEERQRGNFPDRFSGHQFPNYSSELNVNALLLGDSALYLCASSSYRDIQETQYFGPGTRLLVL.

The genes are TRBV11-3 and TRBJ2-2, with 11 bases lining up with TRBD2. Trimming at V came to 4 bases and at J to 7 bases, leaving 2 bases not matched to a gene. This CDR3 is built from 14 residues. CDR1 and CDR2 (germline): SGHNT, YENEEA. In nucleotides, the CDR3 is TGTGCCAGCAGCTCGGGACTAGCGGACGGGGAGCTGTTTTTT. Protein: CASSSGLADGELFF.

The chain employs TRBV4-1 and TRBJ2-7, with TRBD1 identical over 9 bases. Per the germline V gene, CDR1 is MGHRA and CDR2 is YSYEKL. Trimming removed 3 bases from V and 3 bases from J; junction bases left unmatched: 9. CDR3 length: 16 residues. The CDR3 spells CASSHPGTGMYYEQYF. The CDR3 bases are TGCGCCAGCAGCCATCCCGGGACAGGGATGTACTACGAGCAGTACTTC.

This chain joins TRBV5-1 and TRBJ2-1; 10 positions match TRBD2. Germline V CDR1 and CDR2: SGHRS, YFSETQ. The CDR3 has 15 residues. J gave up 5 bases and V 4 bases, and 6 bases lay outside the gene matches. CDR3 amino acids: CASSKREGRDNEQFF. The CDR3 region has the DNA TGCGCCAGCAGCAAGCGGGAGGGCCGGGACAATGAGCAGTTCTTC. Filled out from reference TRBV5-1 and TRBJ2-1, the complete variable domain reads KAGVTQTPRYLIKTRGQQVTLSCSPISGHRSVSWYQQTPGQGLQFLFEYFSETQRNKGNFPGRFSGRQFSNSRSEMNVSTLELGDSALYLCASSKREGRDNEQFFGPGTRLTVL.

This clone was detected only a few times. The gene calls are TRBV2 and TRBJ2-5; D remains ambiguous. CDR3 length equals 14 residues. Germline V gene data show CDR1 as SNHLY and CDR2 as FYNNEI. The ends were cut back, 7 bases at V and 3 bases at J, with 15 bases in the middle. This chain's CDR3 is CASTSFRPEETQYF. The CDR3 coding sequence is TGTGCCAGCACGAGCTTTAGGCCGGAAGAGACCCAGTACTTC.

This rearrangement joins TRBV5-1 to TRBJ1-4; D remains ambiguous. The germline V and J ends were trimmed by 2 bases and 8 bases, with 16 bases remaining between them. This CDR3 has 15 amino acids. Per germline, CDR1 SGHRS and CDR2 YFSETQ. In DNA, the CDR3 is TGCGCCAGCAGCTTAGCCCGGCCACCGGAGGAAAAACTGTTTTTT. Residues: CASSLARPPEEKLFF.

The gene calls are TRBV7-2 and TRBJ2-3; possibly TRBD2 for D (6 bases). The CDR3 sequence is 17 residues long. CDR1 is SGHTA, CDR2 FQGNSA, per germline. V dropped 4 bases and J dropped 0 bases, with 17 bases sitting between them. The CDR3 DNA follows: TGTGCCAGCAGCTCCGGACTTAGCGGCTTTAGCACAGATACGCAGTATTTT. It is translated as CASSSGLSGFSTDTQYF.

The chain recombines TRBV5-6 with TRBJ2-5, with D perhaps TRBD1 (6 bases). Germline loops: CDR1 SGHDT, CDR2 YYEEEE. The CDR3 consists of 13 residues. With 0 bases removed from V and 4 bases from J, the gap between germline ends came to 7 bases. CDR3 sequence: CASSLVTGETQYF. DNA of the CDR3: TGTGCCAGCAGCTTGGTGACAGGAGAGACCCAGTACTTC.

V and J are TRBV28 and TRBJ1-4; D is unresolved. Germline lookup yields CDR1 MDHEN and CDR2 SYDVKM. V was clipped by 7 bases and J by 3 bases, with 9 bases between them. There are 13 residues in the CDR3. The CDR3 DNA follows: TGTGCCAGCAAGAGCTCAGCTAATGAAAAACTGTTTTTT. Protein sequence: CASKSSANEKLFF. The whole variable domain, filled in from reference TRBV28 and TRBJ1-4, reads DVKVTQSSRYLVKRTGEKVFLECVQDMDHENMFWYRQDPGLGLRLIYFSYDVKMKEKGDIPEGYSVSREKKERFSLILESASTNQTSMYLCASKSSANEKLFFGSGTQLSVL.

This chain links TRBV5-1 with TRBJ1-4, with D possibly TRBD1 on 5 matching bases. The CDR3 runs to 16 residues. CDR1 and CDR2 (germline): SGHRS, YFSETQ. V was cut by 0 bases and J by 4 bases, with 13 bases left in between. The CDR3 region is CASSLVAGHLNEKLFF. The CDR3 coding sequence is TGCGCCAGCAGCTTGGTGGCAGGACACCTTAATGAAAAACTGTTTTTT.

This clone was counted once. This rearrangement joins TRBV5-1 to TRBJ1-1; unclear D gene. The CDR3 consists of 14 residues. Germline V gene lookup returns CDR1 SGHRS and CDR2 YFSETQ. Trimming stripped 4 bases from V and 3 bases from J, with 13 bases between. CDR3 sequence reads: CASSLSLRDTEAFF. The CDR3 DNA follows: TGCGCCAGCAGCCTAAGTCTCCGGGACACTGAAGCTTTCTTT.

The V and J genes are TRBV7-2 and TRBJ2-5; 12 bases match TRBD2. This CDR3 region has 15 residues. With V trimmed by 5 bases and J by 5 bases, 6 bases remained unmatched. Per germline, CDR1 SGHTA and CDR2 FQGNSA. CDR3 in amino acids: CASSPRLAGAETQYF. The CDR3 DNA sequence: TGTGCCAGCAGCCCACGACTAGCGGGAGCGGAGACCCAGTACTTC.

CDR3 sequence: CASSYGRTTYEQYF. CDR3 coding DNA: TGTGCCAGCAGTTACGGGAGGACTACATACGAGCAGTACTTC. This chain joins TRBV6-5 and TRBJ2-7; D possibly corresponds to TRBD2 (6 bases). The CDR3 runs to 14 residues. V dropped 2 bases and J dropped 4 bases, with 12 bases sitting between them. Looked up from germline, CDR1 is MNHEY and CDR2 is SVGAGI.

This clone was seen only once. DNA for the CDR3: TGTGCCTGGACCCGGACAGGGCGCACAGATACGCAGTATTTT. Its protein product is CAWTRTGRTDTQYF. The rearrangement joins TRBV30 to TRBJ2-3, with TRBD1 matching over 8 bases. V lost 4 bases to trimming and J lost 1 base; unmatched junction nucleotides: 4. CDR1 is GTSNPN and CDR2 is SVGIG in the germline V gene (reference sequence). CDR3 length: 14 residues.

The chain is built from TRBV27 and TRBJ2-3; possibly TRBD1 for D (6 bases). The CDR3 runs to 16 residues. Germline-derived CDR1 and CDR2 are MNHEY and SMNVEV (reference sequence). Trimming left V 8 bases short and J 1 base short, with 19 bases between. CDR3 in amino acids: CASFGINRDRTDTQYF. Here the CDR3 DNA reads TGTGCCAGCTTTGGGATAAACAGGGATCGCACAGATACGCAGTATTTT.

The gene calls are TRBV18 and TRBJ2-7; the D call may be TRBD1 or TRBD2 (6 bases each). The V gene lost 6 bases and the J gene lost 3 bases, with 18 bases spanning the gap. The CDR3 totals 15 residues. Germline CDR1 KGHSH, CDR2 LQKENI. CDR3 amino acids: CASSRGGGSGYEQYF. The CDR3 DNA reads as TGTGCCAGCTCCCGAGGGGGAGGTAGCGGCTACGAGCAGTACTTC.

This sequence joins TRBV2 and TRBJ2-3, with D hard to call. The CDR3 contains 16 residues. Germline loops: CDR1 SNHLY, CDR2 FYNNEI. Trimming left V 4 bases short and J 1 base short, with 15 bases between. The CDR3 reads CASSGSFRRGTDTQYF. The CDR3 DNA sequence: TGTGCCAGCAGTGGGAGCTTCCGACGTGGCACAGATACGCAGTATTTT.

The chain is built from TRBV5-1 and TRBJ1-4; the match to TRBD1 covers 7 bases. The CDR3 totals 14 residues. Germline loops: CDR1 SGHRS, CDR2 YFSETQ. J gave up 8 bases and V 4 bases, and 8 bases lay outside the gene matches. Here the CDR3 DNA reads TGCGCCAGCAGCCCGGGACAGAGGGAGGAAAAACTGTTTTTT. Its protein product is CASSPGQREEKLFF.

The rearrangement links TRBV19 to TRBJ2-1; 11 nucleotides align to TRBD1. Germline values: CDR1 LNHDA, CDR2 SQIVND (reference sequence). CDR3 size: 19 residues. After removal of 0 bases from V and 5 bases from J, the junction contained 12 bases not matched to a gene. The CDR3 nucleotides read TGTGCCAGTAGTATAGAGGCTCTTGCAGGACAGGGGGCCGACAATGAGCAGTTCTTC. The encoded protein is CASSIEALAGQGADNEQFF.